This is a list of T cell receptor beta chains from one sample in a study of blood T cell repertoires in COVID-19. This table comes from immunoSEQ multiplex PCR, and its TCRdb copy is limited to in-frame clones, with some not included. The sample contains about 210,000 clones, about 87% of which appear only once. Material for sequencing was PBMCs or T cells enriched from blood (not recorded which). The origin of the receptors is a man aged 18 to 35 with acute COVID-19. The CDR3 runs from the conserved cysteine through the conserved F or W. D genes are given only for firm matches. Where a row states a size, it is once, few, many or the class of an expanded clone; other rows omit it.

size: NA
V: TRBV5-1
J: TRBJ2-3
D: TRBD2
DNA: TGCGCCAGCACTCCTCTAGCGGGGCCCACAGATACGCAGTATTTT
CDR3: CASTPLAGPTDTQYF

size: NA
V: TRBV2
J: TRBJ2-3
D: TRBD1
DNA: TGTGCCAGCAGAGGACAGGGGGGGACAGATACGCAGTATTTT
CDR3: CASRGQGGTDTQYF

size: NA
V: TRBV10-3
J: TRBJ1-2
D: NA
DNA: TGTGCCACCGCCCGTCTGGTGGAGGGCTACACCTTC
CDR3: CATARLVEGYTF

size: NA
V: TRBV20-1
J: TRBJ2-7
D: TRBD1
DNA: TGCAGTGCTAGTCCCACAGGGGGCCTGTACGAGCAGTACTTC
CDR3: CSASPTGGLYEQYF

size: NA
V: TRBV7-9
J: TRBJ2-3
D: TRBD1
DNA: TGTGCCAGCTCCGGGGACAGGGGGCCCCTAAGGACAGATACGCAGTATTTT
CDR3: CASSGDRGPLRTDTQYF

size: NA
V: TRBV9
J: TRBJ2-7
D: TRBD1
DNA: TGTGCCAGCAGCCCAAGGACAGGGAAAACCTACGAGCAGTACTTC
CDR3: CASSPRTGKTYEQYF

size: NA
V: TRBV7-2
J: TRBJ2-5
D: TRBD1
DNA: TGTGCCAGCAGCTACGGACAGGGAAAGCAAGAGACCCAGTACTTC
CDR3: CASSYGQGKQETQYF

size: NA
V: TRBV30
J: TRBJ2-7
D: NA
DNA: TGTGCCTGGAGTTTCACTGCCTCCGTCTACGAGCAGTACTTC
CDR3: CAWSFTASVYEQYF

size: NA
V: TRBV27
J: TRBJ2-3
D: NA
DNA: TGTGCCAGCAGTTTAGTCCAGTCAGGGGATACGCAGTATTTT
CDR3: CASSLVQSGDTQYF

size: NA
V: TRBV9
J: TRBJ2-7
D: NA
DNA: TGTGCCAGCAGCGTAGAGGAGGGAAGGACCTACGAGCAGTACTTC
CDR3: CASSVEEGRTYEQYF

size: NA
V: TRBV3-1/TRBV3-2
J: TRBJ1-1
D: NA
DNA: TGTGCCAGCAGCCAAGCGGTAACTGAAGCTTTCTTT
CDR3: CASSQAVTEAFF

size: NA
V: TRBV7-9
J: TRBJ1-2
D: NA
DNA: TGTGCCAGCAGCTCCGACAGGATCTATGGCTACACCTTC
CDR3: CASSSDRIYGYTF

size: NA
V: TRBV7-2
J: TRBJ2-1
D: NA
DNA: TGTGCCAGCAGCTTAGTCTCCAGGGATGAGCAGTTCTTC
CDR3: CASSLVSRDEQFF

size: NA
V: TRBV4-1
J: TRBJ1-5
D: NA
DNA: TGCGCCAGCAGCCAAGATGGGGGGGTTCAGCCCCAGCATTTT
CDR3: CASSQDGGVQPQHF

size: NA
V: TRBV7-2
J: TRBJ1-3
D: TRBD1
DNA: TGTGCCAGCAGCGCGGACAGGGGCTCTGGAAACACCATATATTTT
CDR3: CASSADRGSGNTIYF

size: once
V: TRBV3-1/TRBV3-2
J: TRBJ2-7
D: NA
DNA: TGTGCCAGCAGCTACATGCTAGGGGACGAGCAGTACTTC
CDR3: CASSYMLGDEQYF

size: NA
V: TRBV9
J: TRBJ2-7
D: TRBD2
DNA: TGTGCCAGCAGCGGGAGCGGGAGAAAGTCCTACGAGCAGTACTTC
CDR3: CASSGSGRKSYEQYF

size: once
V: TRBV4-3
J: TRBJ2-7
D: TRBD2
DNA: TGCGCCAGCAGCCCCTATAGCGGGAGGTCGTACGAGCAGTACTTC
CDR3: CASSPYSGRSYEQYF

size: NA
V: TRBV11-2
J: TRBJ2-1
D: NA
DNA: TGTGCCAGCAGCTCTAGTGAGGGCCATGGCTACTACAATGAGCAGTTCTTC
CDR3: CASSSSEGHGYYNEQFF

size: NA
V: TRBV19
J: TRBJ1-1
D: TRBD1
DNA: TGTGCCAGTAGAAGACCCCTCAGGGGGCTGGAGACTGAAGCTTTCTTT
CDR3: CASRRPLRGLETEAFF

size: few
V: TRBV27
J: TRBJ1-2
D: NA
DNA: TGTGCCAGCATACGACCAGGCAGCTACAACTATGGCTACACCTTC
CDR3: CASIRPGSYNYGYTF

size: NA
V: TRBV7-8
J: TRBJ1-6
D: TRBD1
DNA: TGTGCCAGCAGCGCACTCCGGGACAGGGGAAATTCACCCCTCCACTTT
CDR3: CASSALRDRGNSPLHF

size: NA
V: TRBV3-1/TRBV3-2
J: TRBJ2-7
D: NA
DNA: TGTGCCAGCAGCCAGGACTCTACGGGCGTCAACTACGAGCAGTACTTC
CDR3: CASSQDSTGVNYEQYF

size: NA
V: TRBV28
J: TRBJ1-4
D: NA
DNA: TGTGCCAGCAGCCGGAGGTGGGGGCAGTATGGAGAAAAACTGTTTTTT
CDR3: CASSRRWGQYGEKLFF

size: NA
V: TRBV28
J: TRBJ2-7
D: TRBD1
DNA: TGTGCCAGCCGAGTTAGCCGACAGGGCTGGTCCTCCTACGAGCAGTACTTC
CDR3: CASRVSRQGWSSYEQYF

size: NA
V: TRBV10-3
J: TRBJ1-1
D: NA
DNA: TGTGCCATCAGCGAATCTCGAGACAGAAACACTGAAGCTTTCTTT
CDR3: CAISESRDRNTEAFF

size: NA
V: TRBV28
J: TRBJ2-7
D: NA
DNA: TGTGCCAGCAGTTCAGAGACAGAATATTCCTACGAGCAGTACTTC
CDR3: CASSSETEYSYEQYF

size: NA
V: TRBV4-2
J: TRBJ2-2
D: NA
DNA: TGTGCCAGCAGCCAATATAATCTAGCGCATAACACCGGGGAGCTGTTTTTT
CDR3: CASSQYNLAHNTGELFF

size: NA
V: TRBV6-4
J: TRBJ2-7
D: TRBD1
DNA: TGTGCCAGACGGGGACAGCCAACCTACGAGCAGTACTTC
CDR3: CARRGQPTYEQYF

size: NA
V: TRBV7-2
J: TRBJ2-1
D: TRBD2
DNA: TGTGCCAGCAGCTTTCGACTAGCGGGGACCGTGGAGCAGTTCTTC
CDR3: CASSFRLAGTVEQFF

size: NA
V: TRBV5-8
J: TRBJ2-2
D: NA
DNA: TGTGCCAGCAGCGGGGTGGAGGGCGTAAACACCGGGGAGCTGTTTTTT
CDR3: CASSGVEGVNTGELFF

size: once
V: TRBV7-3
J: TRBJ1-1
D: NA
DNA: TGTGCCAGCAGCCAGACAGTAAACACTGAAGCTTTCTTT
CDR3: CASSQTVNTEAFF

size: few
V: TRBV6-1
J: TRBJ1-5
D: TRBD1
DNA: TGTGCCAGCAGTGAGGGACAGGGGGCTCAGCCCCAGCATTTT
CDR3: CASSEGQGAQPQHF

size: NA
V: TRBV19
J: TRBJ2-7
D: NA
DNA: TGTGCCAGTAGTACGGCAACCCCCAGGCCCCACGAGCAGTACTTC
CDR3: CASSTATPRPHEQYF

size: few
V: TRBV9
J: TRBJ1-6
D: TRBD1
DNA: TGTGCCAGCAGCGTCTCCCGGGACAGGGGCAATTCACCCCTCCACTTT
CDR3: CASSVSRDRGNSPLHF

size: NA
V: TRBV12-5
J: TRBJ2-1
D: TRBD2
DNA: TGTGCTAGTGGTTTGGTTATAGCGGGAGGGCCCTTTGAGCAGTTCTTC
CDR3: CASGLVIAGGPFEQFF

size: NA
V: TRBV5-4
J: TRBJ2-5
D: NA
DNA: TGTGCCAGCAGCTATCATTGGACAGCACAAGAGACCCAGTACTTC
CDR3: CASSYHWTAQETQYF

size: NA
V: TRBV27
J: TRBJ1-3
D: NA
DNA: TGTGCCAGCAGTTTAGGGGCCTCTGGAAACACCATATATTTT
CDR3: CASSLGASGNTIYF

size: NA
V: TRBV5-1
J: TRBJ1-1
D: NA
DNA: TGCGCCAGCAGCTTGGTTCCCCGTGACGCTAGAGATCCGGCTTTCTTT
CDR3: CASSLVPRDARDPAFF

size: NA
V: TRBV30
J: TRBJ2-3
D: TRBD2
DNA: TGTGCCTGGAGCCCGACTAGCGGGATCGATACGCAGTATTTT
CDR3: CAWSPTSGIDTQYF

size: NA
V: TRBV11-3
J: TRBJ2-7
D: NA
DNA: TGTGCCAGCAGCTTGAGAGACTACCCCTACGAGCAGTACTTC
CDR3: CASSLRDYPYEQYF

size: NA
V: TRBV28
J: TRBJ1-2
D: TRBD1
DNA: TGTGCCAGCAGTTCGACAGGGCCTACTAACTATGGCTACACCTTC
CDR3: CASSSTGPTNYGYTF

size: NA
V: TRBV6-5
J: TRBJ1-1
D: NA
DNA: TGTGCCAGCAGGAGTAACAGGGTTGCTGAAGCTTTCTTT
CDR3: CASRSNRVAEAFF

size: NA
V: TRBV28
J: TRBJ1-2
D: TRBD1
DNA: TGTGCCAGCAGTTTTTTGGACAGGGTCTTTGGCTACACCTTC
CDR3: CASSFLDRVFGYTF

size: NA
V: TRBV4-2
J: TRBJ2-3
D: TRBD2
DNA: TGTGCCAGCAGCCAAGAGGGACTAGCGGGAGGAGCAGATACGCAGTATTTT
CDR3: CASSQEGLAGGADTQYF

size: NA
V: TRBV3-1/TRBV3-2
J: TRBJ2-1
D: TRBD1
DNA: TGTGCCAGCAGCCCCTACAGGGGAAGAAATGAGCAGTTCTTC
CDR3: CASSPYRGRNEQFF

size: NA
V: TRBV5-4
J: TRBJ1-1
D: TRBD1
DNA: TGTGCCAGCAGCTTGGGGGACAGTCCTGAAGCTTTCTTT
CDR3: CASSLGDSPEAFF

size: NA
V: TRBV28
J: TRBJ1-2
D: NA
DNA: TGTGCCAGCAGTTACCCAGGGCAGGGGAACTTTAACTATGGCTACACCTTC
CDR3: CASSYPGQGNFNYGYTF

size: NA
V: TRBV6-1
J: TRBJ1-2
D: NA
DNA: TGTGCCAGCAGTGAAAGGCGGACTGGCGGCTACACCTTC
CDR3: CASSERRTGGYTF

size: NA
V: TRBV11-3
J: TRBJ2-2
D: NA
DNA: TGTGCCAGCAGCTCGACTCTGTGGGGGCCAGAGAACACCGGGGAGCTGTTTTTT
CDR3: CASSSTLWGPENTGELFF

size: NA
V: TRBV27
J: TRBJ1-6
D: TRBD1
DNA: TGTGCCAGCAGTAATCCTAACAGGGGGCCTTGGGCCAATTCACCCCTCCACTTT
CDR3: CASSNPNRGPWANSPLHF

size: NA
V: TRBV9
J: TRBJ2-1
D: NA
DNA: TGTGCCAGCAGCGTCTCGGACGGGGATGAGCAGTTCTTC
CDR3: CASSVSDGDEQFF

size: NA
V: TRBV10-2
J: TRBJ2-2
D: NA
DNA: TGCGCCAGCCCCTATGTTGAGAACACCGGGGAGCTGTTTTTT
CDR3: CASPYVENTGELFF

size: NA
V: TRBV10-3
J: TRBJ2-5
D: TRBD1
DNA: TGTGCCATCAGTGACCTTAGACAGGGACCCTCGGTGCTGAAAGAGACCCAGTACTTC
CDR3: CAISDLRQGPSVLKETQYF

size: NA
V: TRBV27
J: TRBJ1-4
D: NA
DNA: TGTGCCAGCAGTTTATCGGAAACAGATGGGTGGAATGAAAAACTGTTTTTT
CDR3: CASSLSETDGWNEKLFF

size: NA
V: TRBV5-1
J: TRBJ1-1
D: NA
DNA: TGCGCCAGCAGCCTTACAGGGAGGGGCACTGAAGCTTTCTTT
CDR3: CASSLTGRGTEAFF

size: NA
V: TRBV29-1
J: TRBJ2-3
D: NA
DNA: TGCAGCTGCCCCACCGCTCCCGGGGCAGATACGCAGTATTTT
CDR3: CSCPTAPGADTQYF